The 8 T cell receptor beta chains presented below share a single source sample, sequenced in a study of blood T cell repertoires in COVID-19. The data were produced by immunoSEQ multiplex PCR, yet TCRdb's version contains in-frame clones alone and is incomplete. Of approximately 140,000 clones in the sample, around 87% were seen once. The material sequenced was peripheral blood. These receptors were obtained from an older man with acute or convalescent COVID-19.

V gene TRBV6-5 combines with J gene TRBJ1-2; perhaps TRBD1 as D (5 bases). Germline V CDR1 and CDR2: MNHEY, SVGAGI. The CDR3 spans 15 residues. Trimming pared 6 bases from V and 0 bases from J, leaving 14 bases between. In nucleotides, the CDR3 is TGTGCCAGCAGCCCCCAGGGCACAGCTAACTATGGCTACACCTTC. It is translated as CASSPQGTANYGYTF.

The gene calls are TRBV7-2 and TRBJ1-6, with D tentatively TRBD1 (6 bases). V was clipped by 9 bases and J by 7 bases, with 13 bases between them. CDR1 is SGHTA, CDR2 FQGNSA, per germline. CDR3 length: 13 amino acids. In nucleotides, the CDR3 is TGTGCCAGTATCAGGGGTGGCAATTCACCCCTCCACTTT. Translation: CASIRGGNSPLHF.

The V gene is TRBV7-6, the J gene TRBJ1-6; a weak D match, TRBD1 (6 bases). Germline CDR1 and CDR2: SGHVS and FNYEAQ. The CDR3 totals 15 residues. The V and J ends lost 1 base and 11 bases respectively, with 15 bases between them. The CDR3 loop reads CASSLGPDRPAPLHF. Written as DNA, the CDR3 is TGTGCCAGCAGCTTAGGACCCGACAGGCCAGCACCCCTCCACTTT.

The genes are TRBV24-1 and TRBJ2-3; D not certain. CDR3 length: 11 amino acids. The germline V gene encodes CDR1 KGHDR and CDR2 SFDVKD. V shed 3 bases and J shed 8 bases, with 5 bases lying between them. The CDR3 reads CATSDLGTQYF. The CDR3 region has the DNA TGTGCCACCAGTGATCTAGGTACGCAGTATTTT.

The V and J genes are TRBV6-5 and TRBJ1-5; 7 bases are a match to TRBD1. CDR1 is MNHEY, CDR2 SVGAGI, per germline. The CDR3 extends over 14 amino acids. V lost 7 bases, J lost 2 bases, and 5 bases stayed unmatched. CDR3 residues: CASTGGSGNQPQHF. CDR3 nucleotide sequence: TGTGCCAGCACAGGGGGTTCGGGCAATCAGCCCCAGCATTTT.

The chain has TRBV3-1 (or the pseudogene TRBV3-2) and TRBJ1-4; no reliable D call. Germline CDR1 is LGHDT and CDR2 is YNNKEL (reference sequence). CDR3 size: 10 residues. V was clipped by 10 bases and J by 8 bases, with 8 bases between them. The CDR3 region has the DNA TGTGCCACGGGAACCGAAAAACTGTTTTTT. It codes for CATGTEKLFF.

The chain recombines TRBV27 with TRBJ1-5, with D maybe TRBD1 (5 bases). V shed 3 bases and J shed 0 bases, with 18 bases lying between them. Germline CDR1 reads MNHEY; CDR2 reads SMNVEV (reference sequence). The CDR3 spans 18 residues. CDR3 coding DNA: TGTGCCAGCAGTTTGACAAGGACGGGGGGGTATAGCAATCAGCCCCAGCATTTT. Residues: CASSLTRTGGYSNQPQHF.

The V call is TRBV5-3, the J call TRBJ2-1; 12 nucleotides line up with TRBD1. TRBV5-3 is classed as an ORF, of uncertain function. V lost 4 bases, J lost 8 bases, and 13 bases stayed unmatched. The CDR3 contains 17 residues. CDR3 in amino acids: CARSPGTGGFLIDEQFF. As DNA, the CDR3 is TGTGCCAGAAGCCCGGGGACAGGGGGCTTTTTAATCGATGAGCAGTTCTTC.